The T cell receptor beta chain under discussion was sequenced for a study of blood T cells in healthy people across ages. Study conclusions and caveats: Comparison with aged donors showed that long-lived donors had more naive CD4+ cells and higher diversity.

Germline lookup yields CDR1 MNHEY and CDR2 SVGAGI. V dropped 4 bases and J dropped 7 bases, with 14 bases sitting between them. The CDR3 consists of 13 residues. Each sample had at least 6 million PBMCs isolated. The amount of total RNA extracted per sample was at least 5.5 micrograms. As for this clonotype: Its target is not known.

A sample-barcoded 5' primer and a J-beta primer mix were used in a second PCR of about 6 to 11 cycles. The template-switch adaptor was a 5' adaptor with 12 random nucleotides. It tagged each cDNA molecule. TCRdb redid the calling of the 5' RACE reads with MiXCR, one entry per CDR3 protein. The sample holds hundreds of thousands of distinct CDR3 sequences, roughly 50% seen once. The origin of this receptor is a woman aged 60-75 years in good health. The V call is TRBV6-5, the J call TRBJ2-7; D is undetermined. Sequencing was carried out using blood. In DNA form, the CDR3 reads TGTGCCAGCAGTTCGACCCAAAGAGTAGAGCAGTACTTC. It yields the protein CASSSTQRVEQYF.